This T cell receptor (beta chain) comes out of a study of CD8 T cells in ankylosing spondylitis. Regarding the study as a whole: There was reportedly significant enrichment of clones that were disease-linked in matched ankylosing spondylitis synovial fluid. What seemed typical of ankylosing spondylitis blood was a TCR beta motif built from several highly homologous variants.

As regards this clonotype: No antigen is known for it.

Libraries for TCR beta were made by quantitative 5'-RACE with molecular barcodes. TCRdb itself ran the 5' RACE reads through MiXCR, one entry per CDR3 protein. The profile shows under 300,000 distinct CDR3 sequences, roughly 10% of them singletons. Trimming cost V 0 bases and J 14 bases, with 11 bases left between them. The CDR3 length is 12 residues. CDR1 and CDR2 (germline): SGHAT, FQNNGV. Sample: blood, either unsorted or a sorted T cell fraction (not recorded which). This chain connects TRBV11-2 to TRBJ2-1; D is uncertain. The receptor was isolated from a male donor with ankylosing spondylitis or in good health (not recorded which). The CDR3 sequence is CASSLDNPPKFF. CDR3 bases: TGTGCCAGCAGCTTAGATAACCCCCCAAAGTTCTTC.